The 28 T cell receptor beta chains given below trace back to one sample, sequenced in a study of control samples from healthy donors and cancer patients. The protocol was immunoSEQ multiplex PCR, while the TCRdb copy is restricted to in-frame clones and leaves out a portion. The profile shows 80,000 to 100,000 clones, roughly 92% of them singletons. The sample was blood. The receptors originated from a human donor in good health. The donor label of this sample is uncertain.

CDR3 nucleotides: TGTGCCAGCAGCTGGGGGGCTTCTGGGGCCAACGTCCTGACTTTC. As protein: CASSWGASGANVLTF. The gene calls are TRBV7-2 and TRBJ2-6; D could derive from TRBD1 or TRBD2 (6 bases each). Trimming removed 4 bases from V and 1 base from J, with 8 bases in between. The germline V gene encodes CDR1 SGHTA and CDR2 FQGNSA. The CDR3 contains 15 residues. Supplemented by reference TRBV7-2 and TRBJ2-6, the full variable domain reads GAGVSQSPSNKVTEKGKDVELRCDPISGHTALYWYRQSLGQGLEFLIYFQGNSAPDKSGLPSDRFSAERTGGSVSTLTIQRTQQEDSAVYLCASSWGASGANVLTFGAGSRLTVL.

The CDR3 DNA reads TGTGCCAGCAGCTTCAGGGGGCTCACCGGGGAGCTGTTTTTT. Amino acid sequence: CASSFRGLTGELFF. The gene calls are TRBV7-2 and TRBJ2-2, with 8 bases that match TRBD1. The CDR3 is made up of 14 amino acids. After removal of 3 bases from V and 4 bases from J, the junction contained 1 base not matched to a gene. From germline, CDR1 is SGHTA and CDR2 FQGNSA. The complete variable domain, with remaining parts taken from reference TRBV7-2 and TRBJ2-2, reads GAGVSQSPSNKVTEKGKDVELRCDPISGHTALYWYRQSLGQGLEFLIYFQGNSAPDKSGLPSDRFSAERTGGSVSTLTIQRTQQEDSAVYLCASSFRGLTGELFFGEGSRLTVL.

The chain employs TRBV5-1 and TRBJ1-2; a weak D match, TRBD1 (6 bases). The V and J ends lost 4 bases and 3 bases respectively, with 13 bases between them. Per germline, CDR1 SGHRS and CDR2 YFSETQ. The CDR3 is 14 amino acids. The DNA of the CDR3 is TGCGCCAGCAGCCCGAGCACAGGGTACTATGGCTACACCTTC. Residues: CASSPSTGYYGYTF.

V is TRBV9 and J is TRBJ2-7; 10 bases match TRBD1. Trimming took 4 bases from V and 2 from J; bases not matched to a gene: 3. CDR1 SGDLS and CDR2 YYNGEE come from the germline V gene. The CDR3 sequence is 14 residues long. In DNA form, the CDR3 reads TGTGCCAGCAGCCCCGGGACAGGGGCCTACGAGCAGTACTTC. Protein: CASSPGTGAYEQYF.

This clone turned up a few times. This specimen includes other DNA sequences encoding the same CDR3. This chain connects TRBV11-2 to TRBJ1-3, with no clear D. There are 14 residues in the CDR3. Germline assignment: CDR1 SGHAT and CDR2 FQNNGV. V lost 1 base, J lost 1 base, and 5 bases lay in between. In DNA, the CDR3 is TGTGCCAGCAGCTTAGCAGTGTCTGGAAACACCATATATTTT. This codes for CASSLAVSGNTIYF.

V gene TRBV5-1 combines with J gene TRBJ2-3; 8 nucleotides line up with TRBD1. The V and J ends lost 0 bases and 5 bases, in that order; junction bases with no gene match: 5. This CDR3 spans 15 amino acids. Germline-derived CDR1 and CDR2 are SGHRS and YFSETQ. The CDR3 region is CASSLDRGVLDTQYF. Written as DNA, the CDR3 is TGCGCCAGCAGCTTGGACAGGGGGGTGTTAGATACGCAGTATTTT.

V is TRBV12-3 or TRBV12-4 and J is TRBJ2-7; TRBD2 matches at 7 bases. The junction had 5 bases not matched to a gene; V was cut back by 6 bases and J by 3 bases. This CDR3 is 13 amino acids long. CDR3 coding DNA: TGTGCCAGCAGCGAAAGCGGGGTCTACGAGCAGTACTTC. This codes for CASSESGVYEQYF.

The count of this clone is one. The chain combines TRBV7-8 with TRBJ1-4, with 7 bases aligning to TRBD1. The germline gives CDR1 SGHVS, CDR2 FQNEAQ. V gave up 3 bases and J gave up 8 bases; unmatched junction bases: 9. The length of the CDR3 is 15 residues. Here the CDR3 reads CASSLSNSRGEKLFF. CDR3 bases: TGTGCCAGCAGCTTGTCAAACTCCAGGGGGGAAAAACTGTTTTTT.

The CDR3 DNA reads TGTGCCAGCAGCCCCCATGGGGCAGATACGCAGTATTTT. It specifies CASSPHGADTQYF. The genes are TRBV3-1 (or the pseudogene TRBV3-2) and TRBJ2-3, with D hard to call. The CDR3 extends over 13 amino acids. The germline V gene encodes CDR1 LGHDT and CDR2 YNNKEL (reference sequence). V lost 4 bases, J lost 4 bases, and 9 bases lay in between.

V gene TRBV5-4 combines with J gene TRBJ2-1; 10 positions agree with TRBD1. Germline V gene lookup returns CDR1 SGHNT and CDR2 YYREEE (reference sequence). CDR3 size: 15 residues. V was clipped by 2 bases and J by 8 bases; unmatched bases: 7. In DNA, the CDR3 is TGTGCCAGCAGCTTACCGGGACAGGGGACGGATGAGCAGTTCTTC. Its protein is CASSLPGQGTDEQFF.

The gene calls are TRBV6-5 and TRBJ1-3; perhaps TRBD1 as D (6 bases). The CDR3 contains 15 residues. Trimming took 6 bases from V and 0 from J, leaving 12 bases between them. Germline assignment: CDR1 MNHEY and CDR2 SVGAGI. CDR3 DNA sequence: TGTGCCAGCAGGACAGACAGGCTCTCTGGAAACACCATATATTTT. Its translation: CASRTDRLSGNTIYF.

This sequence joins TRBV10-1 and TRBJ2-3; D is possibly TRBD1 (5 bases). The CDR3 length is 19 residues. Germline lookup yields CDR1 WNHNN and CDR2 SYGVQD (reference sequence). Trimming removed 2 bases at V and 4 bases at J, with 25 bases between. CDR3 nucleotides: TGCGCCAGCAGTGAGGCGAAAGGGGCGTCTAGGGGTTCAGCAGATACGCAGTATTTT. Its protein product is CASSEAKGASRGSADTQYF.

The rearrangement uses TRBV19 and TRBJ1-1; D not resolved. The V end was cut by 5 bases, the J end by 5 bases, with 18 bases between. The germline V gene has CDR1 LNHDA and CDR2 SQIVND (reference sequence). There are 15 residues in the CDR3. CDR3 sequence (DNA): TGTGCCAGTAGTCCCCTGAGACGGGTTTTGACTGAAGCTTTCTTT. Translated: CASSPLRRVLTEAFF.

V usage is TRBV24-1 and J usage is TRBJ2-1; D is unresolved. Germline V gene sequence: CDR1 KGHDR, CDR2 SFDVKD. The CDR3 loop spans 11 amino acids. Trimming removed 10 bases at V and 6 bases at J, with 9 bases between. The CDR3 sequence: CATGYVNEQFF. The DNA for the CDR3 is TGTGCCACTGGGTACGTCAATGAGCAGTTCTTC.

The chain joins TRBV6-5 to TRBJ2-3; a possible D gene is TRBD1 (6 bases). Germline V lookup: CDR1 MNHEY, CDR2 SVGAGI. Trimming shortened V by 4 bases and J by 4 bases, and 9 bases separated the two germline ends. The CDR3 length is 13 residues. CDR3 sequence (DNA): TGTGCCAGCAGTTCCTCAGGGGCAGATACGCAGTATTTT. Protein: CASSSSGADTQYF.

The chain uses TRBV6-5 and TRBJ1-6; D is unresolved. This CDR3 spans 16 amino acids. Germline V CDR1 and CDR2: MNHEY, SVGAGI. V lost 4 bases, J lost 0 bases, and 10 bases lay in between. The CDR3 bases are TGTGCCAGCAGTTTACGTACCAGCTCCTATAATTCACCCCTCCACTTT. This sequence encodes CASSLRTSSYNSPLHF.

V and J are TRBV24-1 and TRBJ1-2; weak D call: TRBD1 (5 bases). V was cut by 0 bases and J by 8 bases, with 12 bases left in between. CDR3 size: 14 residues. Looked up from germline, CDR1 is KGHDR and CDR2 is SFDVKD. For the CDR3, the DNA is TGTGCCACCAGTGATTTGAGGCAGGGCTACGGCTACACCTTC. This gives the protein CATSDLRQGYGYTF.

This rearrangement joins TRBV5-8 to TRBJ1-1; D is perhaps TRBD1 (6 bases). CDR3 length equals 15 residues. CDR1 and CDR2 (germline): SGHTS, YDEGEE. V was cut by 0 bases and J by 12 bases, with 21 bases left in between. CDR3 residues: CASSLAGGIGPDSFF. DNA of the CDR3: TGTGCCAGCAGCTTGGCCGGGGGCATTGGCCCCGATTCTTTCTTT.

V and J are TRBV5-7 and TRBJ1-3, with D maybe TRBD1 (5 bases). TRBV5-7 is known as an ORF, though its function is uncertain. V lost 4 bases, J lost 3 bases, and 17 bases lay in between. The CDR3 totals 16 residues. DNA for the CDR3: TGTGCCAGCAGCCTTGGGGGGGGGATAAGTGGAAACACCATATATTTT. Protein sequence: CASSLGGGISGNTIYF.

This chain uses TRBV5-1 with TRBJ1-1; 8 bases are shared with TRBD1. With V trimmed by 6 bases and J by 0 bases, 7 bases remained unmatched. The germline gives CDR1 SGHRS, CDR2 YFSETQ. The CDR3 sequence is 15 residues long. This CDR3 reads CASTQGARMNTEAFF. CDR3 DNA sequence: TGCGCCAGCACCCAGGGGGCGAGGATGAACACTGAAGCTTTCTTT. Using reference TRBV5-1 and TRBJ1-1 for the parts outside the CDR3, the full variable domain is KAGVTQTPRYLIKTRGQQVTLSCSPISGHRSVSWYQQTPGQGLQFLFEYFSETQRNKGNFPGRFSGRQFSNSRSEMNVSTLELGDSALYLCASTQGARMNTEAFFGQGTRLTVV.

The chain links TRBV2 to TRBJ2-7, with 10 bases fitting TRBD1. Looked up from germline, CDR1 is SNHLY and CDR2 is FYNNEI. The CDR3 is 14 residues long. V was pared by 5 bases and J by 2 bases, with 3 bases of the junction left unmatched. CDR3 DNA sequence: TGTGCCAGCAGTCGGACAGGGGGGACCTACGAGCAGTACTTC. Translating gives CASSRTGGTYEQYF.

Here the CDR3 DNA reads TGTGCCAGCAGCTTAGCGCAGGGGCGTTTGGGCGGGGAGCTGTTTTTT. Translating it yields CASSLAQGRLGGELFF. This chain uses TRBV7-2 with TRBJ2-2, with D possibly matching TRBD1 (6 bases). From germline, CDR1 is SGHTA and CDR2 FQGNSA. There are 16 residues in the CDR3. V lost 0 bases and J lost 7, with 15 bases in between.

The CDR3 loop reads CASSDRQLAKNIQYF. The DNA of the CDR3 is TGTGCCAGCAGCGACCGGCAACTAGCCAAAAACATTCAGTACTTC. The chain joins TRBV3-1 (or the pseudogene TRBV3-2) to TRBJ2-4; D call uncertain. Germline loops: CDR1 LGHDT, CDR2 YNNKEL (reference sequence). V lost 5 bases and J lost 0, with 11 bases in between. The length of the CDR3 is 15 residues.

The rearrangement uses TRBV5-1 and TRBJ2-2; a weak D match, TRBD1 (7 bases). The germline gives CDR1 SGHRS, CDR2 YFSETQ. CDR3 length equals 16 residues. Trimming removed 4 bases at V and 5 bases at J, with 18 bases between. CDR3 loop: CASSQGGLLSTGELFF. CDR3 nucleotides: TGCGCCAGCAGCCAGGGGGGACTGTTGTCAACCGGGGAGCTGTTTTTT.

The CDR3: CASSPIAGSYNEQFF. DNA of the CDR3: TGCGCCAGCAGCCCGATAGCGGGCTCCTACAATGAGCAGTTCTTC. This chain joins TRBV5-1 and TRBJ2-1; TRBD2 agrees at 7 bases. Losses at the gene ends were 4 bases for V and 0 bases for J; bases not matched to a gene: 4. The CDR3 length is 15 residues. Looked up from germline, CDR1 is SGHRS and CDR2 is YFSETQ.

Here the CDR3 reads CASSSGQGGYNSPLHF. The CDR3 DNA is TGTGCCAGCAGCTCCGGACAGGGAGGTTATAATTCACCCCTCCACTTT. The genes are TRBV9 and TRBJ1-6, with TRBD1 matching over 8 bases. Trimming took 4 bases from V and 4 from J; bases not matched to a gene: 7. The CDR3 is made up of 16 amino acids. The germline V gene encodes CDR1 SGDLS and CDR2 YYNGEE. The whole variable domain, remainder taken from reference TRBV9 and TRBJ1-6, is DSGVTQTPKHLITATGQRVTLRCSPRSGDLSVYWYQQSLDQGLQFLIQYYNGEERAKGNILERFSAQQFPDLHSELNLSSLELGDSALYFCASSSGQGGYNSPLHFGNGTRLTVT.

The V and J genes are TRBV6-5 and TRBJ2-7, with D possibly TRBD2 on 6 matching bases. The CDR3 is 14 residues long. V was clipped by 5 bases and J by 1 base, with 12 bases between them. The V gene's germline CDR1 is MNHEY and CDR2 SVGAGI. CDR3 sequence (DNA): TGTGCCAGCAGTACGGGAGTGAGGTCCTACGAGCAGTACTTC. Encoded protein: CASSTGVRSYEQYF.

This chain joins TRBV2 and TRBJ1-5; D not resolved. Trimming stripped 7 bases from V and 7 bases from J, with 14 bases between. This CDR3 spans 13 amino acids. The germline gives CDR1 SNHLY, CDR2 FYNNEI. CDR3 nucleotide sequence: TGTGCCAGCATGCGGAGGGAAGGACAGCCCCAGCATTTT. It encodes CASMRREGQPQHF.